This T cell receptor (beta chain) appears in the sequencing data of a study of cytomegalovirus exposure and HLA in healthy donors (dated by TCRdb to the late 2010s). Broadly, across the study: In an earlier analysis of some 550 of the donors, approximately 260 Gb of sequence data and 100 million or so unique TCR beta sequences from some 170 million T cells were reported. An early release that covered roughly 600 HLA-typed donors contained approximately 300 gigabases of sequencing data and approximately 85 million unique TCR sequences. Of the 398 genotyped donors, 81% fell in the genetic ancestry cluster associated with self-reported Caucasian donors. The study was designed to test whether signatures of past pathogen exposure could be identified by cataloging public T cell receptors. Using immunosequencing, the study profiled T cell repertoires from 550 to 750 subjects and related those repertoires to cytomegalovirus serostatus. Besides the first cohort of around 670 subjects, a separate validation cohort made up of roughly 120 different subjects was used. To predict cytomegalovirus infection status, the study combined high-throughput TCR immunosequencing, statistical association of individual TCRs with disease status, and machine learning. To study patterns of TCR occurrence, a later analysis re-analyzed previously published TCR beta repertoires from just over 650 donors and added high-resolution HLA genotyping. Rather than drawing on any new phenotypic data, the later analysis identified candidate immune exposures from TCR beta sequences and the way those sequences occurred across donors. In an earlier analysis of more than 550 of the donors, high-throughput TCR beta sequencing was used to judge whether each TCR beta V gene segment behaved as functional or pseudogenic. Alongside the repertoire data, information on donor age, sex, ethnicity and CMV serostatus was compiled. In a later genetic analysis, genome-wide SNP genotypes for about three fifths of the 666 donors were used, and that subset was treated as a discovery cohort. Every repertoire in the discovery cohort had been generated on one and the same sequencing platform. HLA typing covered class I and class II loci at four-digit resolution. The number of typed donors differed by locus: roughly 629-640 for A, B, C, DRB1 and DQB1; approximately 530 for DQA1; approximately 610 for DPA1; and roughly 490 for DPB1. Because of strong linkage in the cohort, roughly five DR-DQ haplotypes were treated as single units for association and clustering. Across some 400 genotyped donors of the cohort, an average of approximately 240,000 unique TCR beta nucleotide sequences per donor were sequenced, and approximately 19% of those sequences were non-productive. Study-level results and caveats: In an earlier analysis of approximately 590 of the donors, most TCR beta V segments were observed in productive rearrangements about 90% or about 30% of the time, broadly matching IMGT annotations. At a false discovery rate of 0.05, a later analysis linked 16,951 TCR beta sequences to specific HLA alleles. In a later analysis, most CMV-associated TCR beta chains were found to appear HLA-restricted, with HLA associations seemingly driven largely by CMV exposure. Several of the top co-occurrence clusters appeared to be linked to parvovirus B19, influenza, CMV and Epstein-Barr virus, according to a later analysis. The classifier was reported to diagnose cytomegalovirus status with high specificity and sensitivity in both the original cohort and the validation cohort. HLA typing was unavailable for some donors at each locus, so association tests used only the typed subset. The only immune exposure information available for the cohort was CMV serostatus. The authors suggested that the approach could potentially be generalized to other disease states and immunological phenotypes. A further reported finding was that TCR beta sequences accurately predicted the HLA-A and HLA-B alleles for most subjects in the first cohort. A total of fewer than 200 TCR beta chains were listed by the study as associated with cytomegalovirus. In this cohort, only TCR beta chains were sequenced, and detectable features were limited by the absence of alpha or paired-chain data. Sequencing depth was assumed to be roughly uniform across donors in the presence/absence analyses, though that assumption may not hold. According to a later analysis, TCR association rates differed among HLA loci, with DRB1 alleles showing the most associated TCRs and HLA-C alleles showing the fewest. A cluster of highly shared sequence variants was judged likely to be a technical artifact of the sequencing pipeline. A later genetic analysis associated a missense DCLRE1C variant with V-gene and J-gene trimming of TCR beta chains, and an independent cohort replicated the association. Most TCR sequences were seen in very few donors, while some public TCRs were found in many individuals. Because counts were too low, around 18 rarely observed V segments, including chromosome 9 orphons, were left out of the earlier analysis of some 600 of the donors. According to a later genetic analysis, donors in an Asian-associated ancestry cluster had fewer N-insertions in productive TCRs than the approximately 700-donor mean. In a later analysis, HLA-associated TCR beta chains showed more clonal expansion and lower generation probabilities than non-associated chains that were equally common. A few of the identified cytomegalovirus-associated TCR beta chains were confirmed in vitro to be specific for cytomegalovirus antigens. Strong co-occurrence of HLA alleles, especially DR and DQ, made assigning TCR associations to individual alleles difficult. The 87-base-pair reads could not distinguish some IMGT-functional V segments, including TRBV6-2 and TRBV6-3, so those segments were excluded. Correlated functional status among segregating V segments might reflect linkage disequilibrium, but an unknown experimental factor could not be ruled out.

On this clone: No antigen is known for it. No qualities accompany the bases; no much larger clone lies one base away.

Per the germline V gene (reference sequence), SGHNT is the CDR1 and YYREEE is the CDR2. Reading from cysteine to phenylalanine, the CDR3 counts 15 amino acids. CDR3 DNA only is kept here, 45 bases in frame from base 1. After removal of 2 bases from V and 10 bases from J, the junction retains 10 bases not matched to a gene. Library construction relied on the immunoSEQ multiplex PCR assay. For the multiplex PCR, a mixture combining 60 forward primers for TCR Vbeta segments and 13 reverse primers for TCR Jbeta segments was used. A multiplex PCR assay on genomic DNA amplified the CDR3 region of rearranged TCR beta genes. On the Illumina HiSeq System, the amplified TCR beta libraries were sequenced as 87-base-pair reads. In the paper's pipeline: A later analysis counted about 80 million unique TCR beta chains across the 666 repertoires, and 10 million to 12 million of these chains were shared by at least two donors. A nearest-neighbor algorithm error-corrected the raw reads and collapsed the reads into unique sequences, merging closely related sequences to remove PCR and sequencing errors. CDR3 sequences were aligned to IMGT reference sequences to assign V, D and J gene segments. Each retained sequence needed at least a six-nucleotide match to both a V gene segment and a J gene segment. Rearrangements were classified as productive when the CDR3 lacked stop codons and remained in frame with V and J, and all other rearrangements were classified as non-productive. CDR3 was defined according to IMGT convention as the region running from the second conserved V-encoded cysteine to the conserved J-encoded phenylalanine. In an earlier analysis of 550 to 650 of the donors, sequences lacking an unambiguous match to a single V gene segment were excluded. An earlier analysis of about 600 of the donors called V segments functional above 56.7% productive rearrangements and segregating when the between-donor standard deviation exceeded 5%. To diagnose cytomegalovirus status from the catalog of TCR beta chain sequences, a statistical classification framework was built. A later analysis assigned V and J genes by comparing TCR nucleotide sequences with IMGT/GENE-DB human TR gene sequences. Using the TCRdist pipeline, a later analysis assigned CDR3 sequences along with most-parsimonious VDJ recombination scenarios. In a later analysis, each TCR beta chain was defined by its CDR3 amino acid sequence together with its V-gene family, and reads lacking a unique V-gene family were excluded. A later analysis removed 592 highly shared, low-generation-probability nucleotide sequences to deal with suspected cross-contamination and a sequencing artifact. In a later analysis, a clonal expansion index for each public chain was calculated from normalized within-repertoire ranks of inferred template counts. In a later analysis, generation probabilities were computed with a VDJ recombination model fitted to out-of-frame rearrangements, and the resulting probabilities were checked against IGoR. Hypergeometric tests were used in a later analysis to score TCR-TCR, TCR-HLA and TCR-CMV co-occurrence, with a repertoire-size bias correction applied to the TCR pairs. A later analysis estimated false discovery rates by permuting HLA or CMV assignments 20 times. A later analysis grouped co-occurring TCRs with DBSCAN, adding TCRdist sequence similarity when clustering within HLA-allele-positive subsets. Repertoires with fewer than 30,000 or more than 120,000 public chains, plus five repertoires with anomalous nucleotide sharing, were excluded from co-occurrence clustering. TCRdb carries this immuneACCESS record with in-frame sequences only. Its versions omit some clonotypes, under half of them owing to an unresolved V gene in the studies checked, with the rest unexplained. The V and J calls and the clone size are those of that table, but D and trimming were determined from the DNA. For this sample the table gives roughly 100,000 clones, of which less than 80% were detected only once. About 3% of the sample comes from the top ten.

The cohort was made up of approximately 670 healthy bone marrow donors. At the time of sampling, every cohort member was nominally healthy, though immune exposures that went unrecorded were likely present. The donor was CMV seronegative and was included in the group of under 450 seronegative cohort members. A peripheral blood sample was collected from each donor, and TCR beta sequencing was performed on peripheral blood mononuclear cells. The Qiagen DNeasy Blood Extraction Kit was used to extract genomic DNA from the blood cell samples. The clonotype originates from a woman aged 40 to 55 in good health and CMV-seronegative. The sequenced sample was PBMCs. The rearranged chain carries TRBV5-4 and TRBJ1-4, and 8 junction bases match TRBD1. CDR3 sequence: CASSLIGQGIGKLFF. The DNA sequence reads TGTGCCAGCAGCTTAATCGGACAGGGAATTGGAAAACTGTTTTTT. The CDR3 plus the reference TRBV5-4 and TRBJ1-4 genes for the other parts give the full variable domain: ETGVTQSPTHLIKTRGQQVTLRCSSQSGHNTVSWYQQALGQGPQFIFQYYREEENGRGNFPPRFSGLQFPNYSSELNVNALELDDSALYLCASSLIGQGIGKLFFGSGTQLSVL.